This T cell receptor beta chain appears in the sequencing data of a study of CD8+CD57+ T cells in acquired aplastic anemia. Study as a whole: The sorted CD4+ and CD8+ cells yielded an average around 3.2 ug of DNA. Sequencing produced an average of about 9.8 million reads per healthy donor for CD4+ cells.

Researchers used genomic DNA as the template to profile TCR beta VDJ and CDR3. TCRdb analysed the reads with MiXCR anew, one entry per CDR3 protein. The sample lists about 400,000 distinct CDR3 sequences; roughly 64% were seen once. Overall study findings and caveats: Around 27 was the count of CD8+ CDR3 sequences that patients shared with controls. Any difference that existed in CD8+ Simpson's diversity between patients and controls was not significant.

A note on this clonotype: Its antigen is not identified. The junction and the germline gene differ at one end; a read error may be behind it.

The CDR3 spans 14 residues. Germline CDR1 and CDR2: SGDLS and YYNGEE. This chain links TRBV9 with TRBJ1-5; D might be TRBD1 (5 bases). The source is a human donor in good health, serving as a control. Sequencing was performed on sorted CD4+, CD8+, or CD8+CD57+ T cells (not recorded which) from PBMCs. The CDR3 DNA follows: TGCGCCAGCAGCCAAGAGGGGAGGGATACGCCCCAGCATTTT. Its translation: CASSQEGRDTPQHF.